These 6 T cell receptor beta chains originate from one sample sequenced in a study of T cells in Graves' hyperthyroidism and ophthalmopathy. From RNA transcripts, TCR beta CDR3 regions were amplified. RT-PCR in the first round (using the HTBI primer set) targeted the TCR CDR3. TCRdb re-derived calls from the multiplex PCR reads in MiXCR, one entry per CDR3 protein. The data contain 300,000 to 500,000 distinct CDR3 sequences, about 15% of them seen just once; the ten biggest clones take up 30% to 35%. Material: blood. The receptor source for this set is a woman younger than 45 with Graves' hyperthyroidism.

Concerning this clonotype itself: This may be a read error, as it is one base from a much larger clone. This chain joins TRBV5-1 and TRBJ1-2, with 8 bases matching TRBD1. This CDR3 spans 14 amino acids. Germline CDR1 reads SGHRS; CDR2 reads YFSETQ. The CDR3 protein is CAGSSRQGIDGYTF. Here the CDR3 DNA reads TGCGCCGGCAGCTCCAGACAGGGGATCGACGGCTACACCTTC.

This clonotype was recorded at least ten times. The chain uses TRBV11-2 and TRBJ2-3, with 7 bases lining up with TRBD1. Looked up from germline, CDR1 is SGHAT and CDR2 is FQNNGV. The trim removed 5 bases at V and 0 bases at J, leaving 14 bases unmatched. The CDR3 has 18 residues. This CDR3 reads CASSPLWGRQGSTDTQYF. The DNA for the CDR3 is TGTGCCAGCAGCCCCCTGTGGGGTAGACAGGGCAGCACAGATACGCAGTATTTT.

In this sample, this clonotype turned up many times. The rearrangement joins TRBV11-2 to TRBJ2-3, with 9 bases identical to TRBD2. The ends lost 4 bases at V and 3 bases at J; junction bases unmatched: 11. CDR3 length equals 17 residues. Germline V CDR1 and CDR2: SGHAT, FQNNGV. CDR3 region: CASSSTSGLGETDTQYF. The CDR3 DNA follows: TGTGCCAGCAGCTCGACTAGCGGCCTTGGGGAGACAGATACGCAGTATTTT.

This clonotype appeared many times. V gene TRBV6-2 or TRBV6-3 combines with J gene TRBJ2-7; 7 positions match TRBD1. The CDR3 contains 13 residues. J was trimmed by 3 bases and V by 7 bases; bases with no gene match: 6. Germline lookup yields CDR1 MNHEY and CDR2 SVGEGT. CDR3 sequence: CASTDRADYEQYF. CDR3 coding DNA: TGTGCCAGCACTGACAGGGCTGACTACGAGCAGTACTTC.

The sample holds many counts of this clonotype. The chain uses TRBV13 and TRBJ1-1, with D perhaps TRBD1 (6 bases). CDR1 is PRHDT, CDR2 FYEKMQ, per germline (reference sequence). This CDR3 has 14 residues. The V and J ends lost 5 bases and 1 base respectively, with 11 bases between them. In nucleotides, the CDR3 is TGTGCCAGCAGCGCCGGGACACCGAACACTGAAGCTTTCTTT. Translating it yields CASSAGTPNTEAFF.

The chain recombines TRBV7-9 with TRBJ1-4; TRBD1 might be the D (6 bases). V lost 3 bases and J lost 5, with 7 bases in between. The CDR3 totals 13 residues. Germline V gene lookup returns CDR1 SEHNR and CDR2 FQNEAQ (reference sequence). Written as DNA, the CDR3 is TGTGCCAGCAGCTTTGGACAGAATGAAAAACTGTTTTTT. It specifies CASSFGQNEKLFF.